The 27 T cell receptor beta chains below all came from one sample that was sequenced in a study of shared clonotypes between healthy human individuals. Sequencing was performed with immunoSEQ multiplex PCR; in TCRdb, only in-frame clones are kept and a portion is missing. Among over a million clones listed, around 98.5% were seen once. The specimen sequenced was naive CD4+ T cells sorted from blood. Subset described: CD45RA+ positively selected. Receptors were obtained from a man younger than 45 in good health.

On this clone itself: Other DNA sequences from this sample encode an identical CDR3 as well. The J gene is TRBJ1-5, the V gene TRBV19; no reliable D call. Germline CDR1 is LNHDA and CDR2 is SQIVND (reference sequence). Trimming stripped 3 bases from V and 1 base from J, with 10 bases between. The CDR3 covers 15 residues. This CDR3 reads CASSIRPYSNQPQHF. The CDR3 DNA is TGTGCCAGTAGTATCAGGCCGTACAGCAATCAGCCCCAGCATTTT.

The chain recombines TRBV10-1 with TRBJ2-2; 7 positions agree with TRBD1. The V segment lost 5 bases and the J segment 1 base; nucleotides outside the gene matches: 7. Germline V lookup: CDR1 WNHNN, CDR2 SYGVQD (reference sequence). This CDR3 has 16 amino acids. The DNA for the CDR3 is TGCGCCAGCAGTCAATATCGGACAGGGAACACCGGGGAGCTGTTTTTT. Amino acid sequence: CASSQYRTGNTGELFF.

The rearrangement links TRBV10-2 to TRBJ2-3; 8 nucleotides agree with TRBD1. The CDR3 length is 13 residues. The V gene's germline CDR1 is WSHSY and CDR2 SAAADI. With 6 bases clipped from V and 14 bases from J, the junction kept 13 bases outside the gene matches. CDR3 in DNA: TGCGCCAGCAGGGGAGGCCCAGGGGGCGCGGGGTATTTT. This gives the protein CASRGGPGGAGYF.

The CDR3 is CASSLLSGGAGSWGANVLTF. CDR3 in DNA: TGTGCCAGCAGCTTATTGTCAGGGGGCGCCGGATCGTGGGGGGCCAACGTCCTGACTTTC. This chain joins TRBV7-6 and TRBJ2-6; the match to TRBD1 covers 8 bases. The CDR3 loop spans 20 amino acids. After removal of 2 bases from V and 4 bases from J, the junction contained 16 bases not matched to a gene. Germline V CDR1 and CDR2: SGHVS, FNYEAQ.

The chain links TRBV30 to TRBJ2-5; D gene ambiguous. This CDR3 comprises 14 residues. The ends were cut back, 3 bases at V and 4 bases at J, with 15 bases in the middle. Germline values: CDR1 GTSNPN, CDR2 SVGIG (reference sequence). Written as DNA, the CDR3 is TGTGCCTGGAGCCCCCTGGGGTTCCCAGAGACCCAGTACTTC. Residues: CAWSPLGFPETQYF.

CDR3 sequence: CASSLLRQGTNEQFF. CDR3 coding DNA: TGTGCCAGCAGCTTGTTGCGACAGGGTACGAATGAGCAGTTCTTC. V usage is TRBV7-2 and J usage is TRBJ2-1, with 7 positions matching TRBD1. The CDR3 sequence is 15 residues long. The germline V gene encodes CDR1 SGHTA and CDR2 FQGNSA. V lost 3 bases to trimming and J lost 7 bases; unmatched junction nucleotides: 9.

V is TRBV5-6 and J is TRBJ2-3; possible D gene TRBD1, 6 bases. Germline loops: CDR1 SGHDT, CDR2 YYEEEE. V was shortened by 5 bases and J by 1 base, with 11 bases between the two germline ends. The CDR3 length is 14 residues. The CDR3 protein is CASSETGGTDTQYF. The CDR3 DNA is TGTGCCAGCAGTGAGACAGGAGGCACAGATACGCAGTATTTT.

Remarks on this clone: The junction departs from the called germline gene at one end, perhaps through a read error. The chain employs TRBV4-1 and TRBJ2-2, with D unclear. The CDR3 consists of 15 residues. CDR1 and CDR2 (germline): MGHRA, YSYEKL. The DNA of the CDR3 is TGCGCCAGCAGCCAAGATCCAATGGGAACCGAGGAGCTGTTTTTT. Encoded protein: CASSQDPMGTEELFF.

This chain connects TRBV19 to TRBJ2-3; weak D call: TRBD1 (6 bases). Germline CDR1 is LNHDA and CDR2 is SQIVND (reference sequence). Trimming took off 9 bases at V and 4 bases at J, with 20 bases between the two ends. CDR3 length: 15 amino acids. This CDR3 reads CASLPYGRGSDTQYF. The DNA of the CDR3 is TGTGCCAGCCTCCCTTATGGCAGGGGCTCAGATACGCAGTATTTT.

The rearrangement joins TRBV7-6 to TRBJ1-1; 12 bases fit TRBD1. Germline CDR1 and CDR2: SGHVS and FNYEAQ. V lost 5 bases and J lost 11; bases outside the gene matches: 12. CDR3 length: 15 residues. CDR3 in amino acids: CASSNQNRDRGPAFF. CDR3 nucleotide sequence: TGTGCCAGCAGCAACCAGAACCGGGACAGGGGGCCGGCTTTCTTT.

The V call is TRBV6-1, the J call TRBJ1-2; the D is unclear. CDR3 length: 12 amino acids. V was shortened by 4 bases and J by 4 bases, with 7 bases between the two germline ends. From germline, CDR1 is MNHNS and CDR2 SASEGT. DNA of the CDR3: TGTGCCAGCAGTGTCCTGGGCTATGGCTACACCTTC. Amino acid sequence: CASSVLGYGYTF.

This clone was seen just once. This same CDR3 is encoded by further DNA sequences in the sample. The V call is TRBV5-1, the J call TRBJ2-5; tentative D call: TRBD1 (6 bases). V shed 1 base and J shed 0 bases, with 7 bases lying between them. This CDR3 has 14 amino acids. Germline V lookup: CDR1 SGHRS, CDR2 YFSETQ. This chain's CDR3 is CASSLQGNQETQYF. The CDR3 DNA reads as TGCGCCAGCAGCTTGCAGGGGAACCAAGAGACCCAGTACTTC.

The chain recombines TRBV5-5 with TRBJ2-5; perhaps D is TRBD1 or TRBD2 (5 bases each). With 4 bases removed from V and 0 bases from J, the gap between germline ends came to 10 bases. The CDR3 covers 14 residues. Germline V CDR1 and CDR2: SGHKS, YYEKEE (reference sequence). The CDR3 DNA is TGTGCCAGCAGCCCTGGGACCAACCAAGAGACCCAGTACTTC. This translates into CASSPGTNQETQYF. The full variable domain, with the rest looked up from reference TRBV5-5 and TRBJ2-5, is DAGVTQSPTHLIKTRGQQVTLRCSPISGHKSVSWYQQVLGQGPQFIFQYYEKEERGRGNFPDRFSARQFPNYSSELNVNALLLGDSALYLCASSPGTNQETQYFGPGTRLLVL.

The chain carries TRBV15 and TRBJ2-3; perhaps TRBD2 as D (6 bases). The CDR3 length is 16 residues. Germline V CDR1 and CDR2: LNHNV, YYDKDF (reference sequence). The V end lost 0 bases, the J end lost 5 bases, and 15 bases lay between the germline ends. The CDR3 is CATSRDRGGPGDTQYF. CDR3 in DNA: TGTGCCACCAGCAGAGATCGAGGAGGGCCGGGAGATACGCAGTATTTT.

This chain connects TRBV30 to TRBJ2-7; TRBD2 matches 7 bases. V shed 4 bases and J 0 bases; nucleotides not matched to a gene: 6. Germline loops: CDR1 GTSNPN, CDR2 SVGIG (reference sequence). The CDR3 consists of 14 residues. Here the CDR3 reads CAWKNGGSSYEQYF. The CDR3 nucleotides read TGTGCCTGGAAGAATGGCGGGAGCTCCTACGAGCAGTACTTC.

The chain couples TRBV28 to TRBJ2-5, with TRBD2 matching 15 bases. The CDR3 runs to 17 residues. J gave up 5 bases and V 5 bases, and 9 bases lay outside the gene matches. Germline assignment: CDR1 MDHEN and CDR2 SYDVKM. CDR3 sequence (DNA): TGTGCCAGCAGTCCCGGGGGACTAGCGGGAGGATTTGAGACCCAGTACTTC. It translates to CASSPGGLAGGFETQYF.

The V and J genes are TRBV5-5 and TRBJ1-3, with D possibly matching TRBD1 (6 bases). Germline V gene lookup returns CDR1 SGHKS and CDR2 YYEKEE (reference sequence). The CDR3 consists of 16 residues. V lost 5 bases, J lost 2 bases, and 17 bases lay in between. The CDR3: CASRRGGGDTGNTIYF. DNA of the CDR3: TGTGCCAGCAGACGGGGAGGGGGAGACACTGGAAACACCATATATTTT. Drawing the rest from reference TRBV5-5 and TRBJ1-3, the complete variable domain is DAGVTQSPTHLIKTRGQQVTLRCSPISGHKSVSWYQQVLGQGPQFIFQYYEKEERGRGNFPDRFSARQFPNYSSELNVNALLLGDSALYLCASRRGGGDTGNTIYFGEGSWLTVV.

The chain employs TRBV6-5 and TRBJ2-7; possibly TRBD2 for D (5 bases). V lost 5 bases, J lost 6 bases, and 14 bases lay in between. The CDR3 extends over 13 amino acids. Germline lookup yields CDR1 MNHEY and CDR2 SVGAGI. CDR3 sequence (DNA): TGTGCCAGCAGTCGGACCCGAGGAGGCGAGCAGTACTTC. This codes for CASSRTRGGEQYF.

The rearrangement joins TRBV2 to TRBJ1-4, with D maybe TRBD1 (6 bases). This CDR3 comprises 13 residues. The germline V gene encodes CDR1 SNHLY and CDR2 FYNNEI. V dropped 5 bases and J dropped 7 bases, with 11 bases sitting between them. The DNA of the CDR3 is TGTGCCAGCAGTAGACAGGAGCGTGAAAAACTGTTTTTT. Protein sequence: CASSRQEREKLFF.

CDR3 sequence (DNA): TGTGCCACCAGCAGAGAGGCGGGAGAAGCTTTCTTT. As protein: CATSREAGEAFF. The chain uses TRBV15 and TRBJ1-1; D not resolved. Trimming shortened V by 0 bases and J by 8 bases, and 7 bases separated the two germline ends. The length of the CDR3 is 12 residues. Germline V lookup: CDR1 LNHNV, CDR2 YYDKDF (reference sequence).

The CDR3 reads CASSSPGQGRYPYEQYF. The CDR3 nucleotides are TGTGCCAGTAGTTCTCCGGGACAGGGACGTTACCCCTACGAGCAGTACTTC. The chain combines TRBV19 with TRBJ2-7, with 9 bases matching TRBD1. Trimming took 5 bases from V and 2 from J; bases not matched to a gene: 13. Germline CDR1 and CDR2: LNHDA and SQIVND (reference sequence). CDR3 length: 17 amino acids.

The CDR3 DNA reads TGTGCCATCAGTGAGATTAGGTATGAAAAACTGTTTTTT. This translates into CAISEIRYEKLFF. J is TRBJ1-4 and V is TRBV10-3; no clear D gene. The CDR3 spans 13 residues. Trimming removed 2 bases at V and 6 bases at J, with 7 bases between. CDR1 and CDR2 (germline): ENHRY, SYGVKD.

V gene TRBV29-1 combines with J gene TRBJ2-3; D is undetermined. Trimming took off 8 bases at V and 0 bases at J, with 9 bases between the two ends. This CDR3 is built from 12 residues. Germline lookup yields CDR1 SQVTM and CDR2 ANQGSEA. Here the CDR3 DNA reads TGCAGCCACAAACGGAGCACAGATACGCAGTATTTT. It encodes CSHKRSTDTQYF.

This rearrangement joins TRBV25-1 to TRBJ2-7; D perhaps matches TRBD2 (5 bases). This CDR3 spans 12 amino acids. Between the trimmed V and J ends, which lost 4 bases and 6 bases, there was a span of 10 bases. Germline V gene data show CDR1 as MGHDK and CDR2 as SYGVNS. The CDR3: CASSVPRGEQYF. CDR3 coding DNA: TGTGCCAGCAGTGTACCCCGGGGCGAGCAGTACTTC.

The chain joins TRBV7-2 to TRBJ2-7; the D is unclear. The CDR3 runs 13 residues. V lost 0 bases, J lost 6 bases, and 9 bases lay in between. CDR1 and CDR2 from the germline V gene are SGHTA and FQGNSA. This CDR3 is CASSLAPVGEQYF. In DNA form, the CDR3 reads TGTGCCAGCAGCTTAGCTCCAGTAGGCGAGCAGTACTTC.

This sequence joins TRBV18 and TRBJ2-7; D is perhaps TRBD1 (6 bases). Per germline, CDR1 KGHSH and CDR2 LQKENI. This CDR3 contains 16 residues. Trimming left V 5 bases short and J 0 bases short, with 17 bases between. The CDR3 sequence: CASSTSWDISSYEQYF. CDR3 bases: TGTGCCAGCTCAACTTCGTGGGACATAAGCTCCTACGAGCAGTACTTC.

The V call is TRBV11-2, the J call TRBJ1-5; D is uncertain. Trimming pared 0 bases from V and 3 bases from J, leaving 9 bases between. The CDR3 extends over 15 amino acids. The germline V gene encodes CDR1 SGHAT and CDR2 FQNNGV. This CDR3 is CASSLDHSINQPQHF. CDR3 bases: TGTGCCAGCAGCTTAGATCACTCAATCAATCAGCCCCAGCATTTT.